Below are 28 T cell receptor beta chains sequenced from a single sample in a study of OX40 agonist ivuxolimab in advanced cancers. Profiled with immunoSEQ multiplex PCR; TCRdb holds only in-frame clones, not every one. The repertoire holds under 80,000 clones, with more than 85% as singletons. Specimen: CD4+ or CD8+ T cells sorted from blood, collected in a trial of the OX40 agonist ivuxolimab. These receptors originate from an adult with an advanced solid tumor such as melanoma, head and neck, liver or kidney cancer.

The V and J genes are TRBV15 and TRBJ2-4; 8 positions match TRBD1. CDR3 length: 15 residues. Germline V CDR1 and CDR2: LNHNV, YYDKDF (reference sequence). J lost 9 bases, V lost 5 bases, and 12 bases had no gene match. CDR3 sequence reads: CATSRGQGIEGIQYF. The CDR3 coding sequence is TGTGCCACCAGCCGTGGACAGGGAATCGAGGGCATTCAGTACTTC.

The genes are TRBV11-2 and TRBJ2-5, with D tentatively TRBD1 or TRBD2 (5 bases each). From germline, CDR1 is SGHAT and CDR2 FQNNGV. The CDR3 runs 12 residues. Trimming took 8 bases from V and 3 from J, leaving 10 bases between them. This chain's CDR3 is CASRRGEETQYF. The DNA of the CDR3 is TGTGCCAGCCGGCGAGGGGAAGAGACCCAGTACTTC.

This clone has only one observation. This chain connects TRBV28 to TRBJ2-7, with D perhaps TRBD2 (6 bases). V dropped 3 bases and J dropped 1 base, with 7 bases sitting between them. CDR3 length: 13 residues. Germline V lookup: CDR1 MDHEN, CDR2 SYDVKM. The CDR3 sequence is CASSFGGSYEQYF. CDR3 in DNA: TGTGCCAGCAGTTTCGGGGGTTCCTACGAGCAGTACTTC.

DNA of the CDR3: TGTGCCAGCAGCTTCCGAAGGGGAGAGACCCAGTACTTC. It specifies CASSFRRGETQYF. This chain connects TRBV7-3 to TRBJ2-5, with D perhaps matching TRBD1 (5 bases). Trimming left V 3 bases short and J 4 bases short, with 9 bases between. Germline V gives CDR1 SGHTA, CDR2 FQGTGA. This CDR3 contains 13 residues.

V usage is TRBV18 and J usage is TRBJ1-4; weak D call: TRBD1 (5 bases). The CDR3 is made up of 14 amino acids. Germline V CDR1 and CDR2: KGHSH, LQKENI. V was pared by 0 bases and J by 5 bases, with 7 bases between. CDR3 residues: CASSPPGGNEKLFF. The CDR3 DNA sequence: TGTGCCAGCTCACCACCGGGGGGAAATGAAAAACTGTTTTTT.

This chain joins TRBV19 and TRBJ1-2; D is unresolved. Trimming pared 4 bases from V and 3 bases from J, leaving 12 bases between. The germline gives CDR1 LNHDA, CDR2 SQIVND (reference sequence). The CDR3 runs 14 residues. The CDR3: CASSSQALDYGYTF. CDR3 nucleotides: TGTGCCAGTAGTAGCCAGGCTCTAGACTATGGCTACACCTTC.

This clone was detected once. This chain uses TRBV6-1 with TRBJ2-6; D is perhaps TRBD2 (5 bases). Deletions cut 6 bases from V and 0 bases from J, with 9 bases between. Germline loops: CDR1 MNHNS, CDR2 SASEGT. This CDR3 is built from 15 residues. CDR3 coding DNA: TGTGCCAGCAGCCGGGAACTCTCTGGGGCCAACGTCCTGACTTTC. Its protein product is CASSRELSGANVLTF.

CDR3 DNA sequence: TGTGCCTGGAATTTGGTCAGGGGGTCGTTAAGTGGAAACACCATATATTTT. Its protein product is CAWNLVRGSLSGNTIYF. The gene calls are TRBV30 and TRBJ1-3; 7 bases are shared with TRBD1. CDR3 length: 17 amino acids. The ends lost 4 bases at V and 3 bases at J; junction bases unmatched: 15. The germline V gene encodes CDR1 GTSNPN and CDR2 SVGIG (reference sequence).

The chain employs TRBV6-5 and TRBJ1-3; D is ambiguous. This CDR3 spans 14 amino acids. Germline V gene data show CDR1 as MNHEY and CDR2 as SVGAGI. V was cut by 6 bases and J by 0 bases, with 9 bases left in between. CDR3 region: CASSPVSSGNTIYF. The CDR3 region has the DNA TGTGCCAGCAGCCCCGTTTCCTCTGGAAACACCATATATTTT.

The J gene is TRBJ2-1, the V gene TRBV29-1; 7 bases fit TRBD2. This CDR3 is 14 amino acids long. CDR1 is SQVTM and CDR2 is ANQGSEA in the germline V gene. Trimming at V came to 4 bases and at J to 0 bases, leaving 3 bases not matched to a gene. The CDR3 region has the DNA TGCAGCGTTGCGGGGGGTATCTCCTACAATGAGCAGTTCTTC. Translated, it gives CSVAGGISYNEQFF.

The CDR3 nucleotides are TGCGCCAGCAGCTCCGGGACTATCTACAATGAGCAGTTCTTC. Translation: CASSSGTIYNEQFF. The chain is built from TRBV4-1 and TRBJ2-1; 7 bases agree with TRBD2. J was trimmed by 3 bases and V by 5 bases; bases with no gene match: 4. Germline CDR1 and CDR2: MGHRA and YSYEKL. The CDR3 has 14 residues.

The chain has TRBV11-2 and TRBJ2-2; 8 nucleotides line up with TRBD1. The CDR3 spans 17 residues. Trimming cost V 2 bases and J 7 bases; bases outside gene matches: 12. CDR1 and CDR2 from the germline V gene are SGHAT and FQNNGV. CDR3 sequence: CASSLLVGTGVGGELFF. The CDR3 nucleotides are TGTGCCAGCAGCTTATTAGTCGGGACAGGAGTAGGCGGGGAGCTGTTTTTT.

The sample holds one count of this clone. The chain couples TRBV10-2 to TRBJ2-3; D unclear. V lost 5 bases and J 5 bases, leaving 5 bases between the germline ends. Germline V gene data show CDR1 as WSHSY and CDR2 as SAAADI. This CDR3 region has 11 residues. The CDR3 coding sequence is TGCGCCAGCAGTTTGATAGATACGCAGTATTTT. Residues: CASSLIDTQYF.

The rearrangement links TRBV7-2 to TRBJ1-4; weak D call: TRBD1 (5 bases). Trimming took 1 base from V and 7 from J, leaving 10 bases between them. Germline V gives CDR1 SGHTA, CDR2 FQGNSA. The length of the CDR3 is 14 residues. The CDR3 nucleotides are TGTGCCAGCAGCTTAGGAGGGGACGGTGAAAAACTGTTTTTT. Translating gives CASSLGGDGEKLFF. Supplemented by reference TRBV7-2 and TRBJ1-4, the full variable domain reads GAGVSQSPSNKVTEKGKDVELRCDPISGHTALYWYRQSLGQGLEFLIYFQGNSAPDKSGLPSDRFSAERTGGSVSTLTIQRTQQEDSAVYLCASSLGGDGEKLFFGSGTQLSVL.

This sequence joins TRBV6-6 and TRBJ1-1; 10 bases align to TRBD1. The CDR3 runs 15 residues. CDR1 is MNHNY, CDR2 SVGAGI, per germline (reference sequence). V was clipped by 0 bases and J by 5 bases; unmatched bases: 3. CDR3 in amino acids: CASSYSWTGGTEAFF. The CDR3 nucleotides read TGTGCCAGCAGTTACTCATGGACAGGGGGAACTGAAGCTTTCTTT.

In DNA form, the CDR3 reads TGTGCCAGCAGCCTACGACTTCCAGAGCAGTACTTC. It codes for CASSLRLPEQYF. The chain uses TRBV7-2 and TRBJ2-5; unclear D gene. Trimming shortened V by 5 bases and J by 11 bases, and 15 bases separated the two germline ends. CDR3 length equals 12 residues. The germline V gene encodes CDR1 SGHTA and CDR2 FQGNSA.

The chain uses TRBV6-6 and TRBJ2-3, with TRBD2 identical over 10 bases. This CDR3 has 16 amino acids. J was trimmed by 8 bases and V by 6 bases; bases with no gene match: 14. Germline V gene sequence: CDR1 MNHNY, CDR2 SVGAGI (reference sequence). The CDR3 protein is CASSFSGGLSPATQYF. The CDR3 DNA reads as TGTGCCAGCAGCTTTAGCGGGGGGCTCTCCCCAGCTACGCAGTATTTT.

The rearrangement joins TRBV7-9 to TRBJ2-2; D is possibly TRBD2 (5 bases). This CDR3 is 17 amino acids long. Germline V gene data show CDR1 as SEHNR and CDR2 as FQNEAQ (reference sequence). Trimming pared 1 base from V and 0 bases from J, leaving 12 bases between. The CDR3 here is CASSLGVSASNTGELFF. The CDR3 bases are TGTGCCAGCAGCTTAGGGGTTAGCGCTTCGAACACCGGGGAGCTGTTTTTT.

The chain has TRBV19 and TRBJ1-1; the D gene is possibly TRBD1 (5 bases). This CDR3 region has 16 residues. CDR1 is LNHDA and CDR2 is SQIVND in the germline V gene (reference sequence). Trimming removed 3 bases at V and 5 bases at J, with 19 bases between. The CDR3 reads CASSMSTSRVRTEAFF. The CDR3 region has the DNA TGTGCCAGTAGTATGAGCACAAGCAGGGTGAGGACTGAAGCTTTCTTT.

The rearrangement uses TRBV6-1 and TRBJ1-1; D uncertain. Trimming removed 6 bases at V and 1 base at J, with 9 bases between. CDR3 length equals 13 residues. Germline V gene data show CDR1 as MNHNS and CDR2 as SASEGT. The CDR3 DNA sequence: TGTGCCAGCAGCCGCGACTGGAACACTGAAGCTTTCTTT. Translation: CASSRDWNTEAFF.

This clone was observed once. The rearrangement links TRBV5-1 to TRBJ1-5; no reliable D call. The CDR3 is 13 amino acids. V dropped 2 bases and J dropped 3 bases, with 6 bases sitting between them. CDR1 SGHRS and CDR2 YFSETQ come from the germline V gene. The CDR3 DNA is TGCGCCAGCAGCTTAGCAATCAATCAGCCCCAGCATTTT. Protein sequence: CASSLAINQPQHF.

V usage is TRBV5-4 and J usage is TRBJ2-3; the match to TRBD1 covers 9 bases. This CDR3 region has 14 residues. Germline V gene lookup returns CDR1 SGHNT and CDR2 YYREEE (reference sequence). V lost 2 bases, J lost 5 bases, and 3 bases stayed unmatched. DNA for the CDR3: TGTGCCAGCAGCTTAGGGACAGGGAAAGATACGCAGTATTTT. It specifies CASSLGTGKDTQYF.

The chain joins TRBV7-7 to TRBJ2-2, with D possibly being TRBD1 (5 bases). In germline, CDR1 is SSHAT, CDR2 FNYEAQ (reference sequence). CDR3 size: 12 residues. Trimming removed 5 bases from V and 13 bases from J, with 14 bases in between. The CDR3 reads CASSPDRARLFF. CDR3 nucleotide sequence: TGTGCCAGCAGCCCAGACAGAGCACGGCTGTTTTTT. The full variable domain, its missing parts supplied by reference TRBV7-7 and TRBJ2-2, is GAGVSQSPRYKVTKRGQDVTLRCDPISSHATLYWYQQALGQGPEFLTYFNYEAQPDKSGLPSDRFSAERPEGSISTLTIQRTEQRDSAMYRCASSPDRARLFFGEGSRLTVL.

V is TRBV19 and J is TRBJ2-1, with D possibly matching TRBD1 (5 bases). Germline CDR1 and CDR2: LNHDA and SQIVND (reference sequence). V dropped 6 bases and J dropped 6 bases, with 12 bases sitting between them. This CDR3 contains 13 residues. CDR3 region: CASSPQGSNEQFF. DNA for the CDR3: TGTGCCAGTAGCCCTCAGGGCAGCAATGAGCAGTTCTTC.

This chain connects TRBV7-2 to TRBJ2-4, with D tentatively TRBD2 (6 bases). Germline assignment: CDR1 SGHTA and CDR2 FQGNSA. The CDR3 totals 15 residues. V lost 5 bases, J lost 7 bases, and 18 bases lay in between. The CDR3 coding sequence is TGTGCCAGCAGCCGATTTGGGGCGGGGAAGAACATTCAGTACTTC. Its protein is CASSRFGAGKNIQYF.

The rearrangement joins TRBV28 to TRBJ1-1; D call uncertain. Trimming pared 3 bases from V and 3 bases from J, leaving 2 bases between. Germline CDR1 MDHEN, CDR2 SYDVKM. The CDR3 runs 11 residues. The CDR3 loop is CASSFYTEAFF. DNA for the CDR3: TGTGCCAGCAGTTTCTACACTGAAGCTTTCTTT.

By its share, this clone is medium-sized. The rearrangement joins TRBV29-1 to TRBJ1-3, with unresolved D. The V gene lost 5 bases and the J gene lost 2 bases, with 7 bases spanning the gap. In germline, CDR1 is SQVTM, CDR2 ANQGSEA. The CDR3 contains 12 residues. DNA for the CDR3: TGCAGCGTTTCGACTACTGGAAACACCATATATTTT. Amino acid sequence: CSVSTTGNTIYF.

This chain connects TRBV6-6 to TRBJ2-2; D remains unclear. The CDR3 totals 12 residues. Per the germline V gene, CDR1 is MNHNY and CDR2 is SVGAGI (reference sequence). V gave up 6 bases and J gave up 5 bases, with 7 bases separating them. The CDR3 nucleotides read TGTGCCAGCAGCTCGCTTACCGGGGAGCTGTTTTTT. Translation: CASSSLTGELFF.